This T cell receptor beta chain came from a study of molecular identifiers for immune sequencing clone quantification. In its sample, this clonotype was seen many times. V gave up 0 bases and J gave up 0 bases, with 4 bases separating them. Germline loops: CDR1 GTSNPN, CDR2 SVGIG (reference sequence). The CDR3 sequence is 13 residues long. TCRdb used MiXCR to reprocess the PCR reads, holding one entry per CDR3 protein. The table includes 400,000 to 600,000 distinct CDR3 sequences, 20% to 25% detected once. Sequencing used naive CD8+ T cells from blood, with Jurkat cell RNA spiked in. Indicated subset: FACS-sorted CD8+CD4-CCR7+CD45RA+ naive T cells. This chain connects TRBV30 to TRBJ2-3; D gene ambiguous. The sequence derives from a human donor in good health. Some libraries in this study had Jurkat cell RNA spiked in. In DNA form, the CDR3 reads TGTGCCTGGAGTGTTCTTAGCACAGATACGCAGTATTTT. It is translated as CAWSVLSTDTQYF. Together with reference TRBV30 and TRBJ2-3, the CDR3 gives the full variable domain: SQTIHQWPATLVQPVGSPLSLECTVEGTSNPNLYWYRQAAGRGLQLLFYSVGIGQISSEVPQNLSASRPQDRQFILSSKKLLLSDSGFYLCAWSVLSTDTQYFGPGTRLTVL.